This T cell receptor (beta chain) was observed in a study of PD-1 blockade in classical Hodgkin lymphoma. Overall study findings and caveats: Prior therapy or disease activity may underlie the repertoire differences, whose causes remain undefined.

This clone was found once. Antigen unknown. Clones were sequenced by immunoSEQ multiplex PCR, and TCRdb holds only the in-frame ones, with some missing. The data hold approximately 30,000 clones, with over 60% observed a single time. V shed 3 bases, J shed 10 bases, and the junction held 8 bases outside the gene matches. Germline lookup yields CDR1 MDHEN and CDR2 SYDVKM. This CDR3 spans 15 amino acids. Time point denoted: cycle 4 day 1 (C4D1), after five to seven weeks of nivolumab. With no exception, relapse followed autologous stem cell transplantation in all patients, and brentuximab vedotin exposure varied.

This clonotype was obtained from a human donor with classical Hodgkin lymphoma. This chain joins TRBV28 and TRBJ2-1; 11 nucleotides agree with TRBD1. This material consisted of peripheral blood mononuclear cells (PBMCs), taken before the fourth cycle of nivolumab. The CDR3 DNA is TGTGCCAGCAGTTTTGGACAGGGGGCGCTGGTAGAGCAGTTCTTC. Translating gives CASSFGQGALVEQFF.